This T cell receptor (beta chain) was sequenced for a study of CD8+ T cells in alopecia areata. Turning to this clone: The antigen is undetermined.

From germline, CDR1 is SGHTA and CDR2 FQGNSA. CDR3 length: 15 amino acids. The ends were cut back, 6 bases at V and 2 bases at J, with 14 bases in the middle. Extracted RNA was reverse transcribed, and the resulting cDNA served as sequencing template. Data came from immunoSEQ multiplex PCR; TCRdb stores just in-frame clones and leaves some out. The sample lists 110,000 to 150,000 clones; 40% to 55% were seen once. Regarding the study as a whole: Scalp sample sequencing also detects resident alphabeta T cells of normal skin. For lesional scalp, especially alopecia totalis/universalis, clonality was higher than in normal scalp.

This sequence originates from a human donor with alopecia areata. This chain connects TRBV7-2 to TRBJ1-5; D is possibly TRBD1 (6 bases). The sequencing here drew on CD4+ T cells sorted from blood, taken at week 0. CDR3 nucleotide sequence: TGTGCCAGCAGGGACTCCCCAGGGGGCAATCAGCCCCAGCATTTT. It yields the protein CASRDSPGGNQPQHF.